This T cell receptor beta chain was identified in a study of blood T cell repertoires in COVID-19. Looking at the study overall: COVID-19 samples collected from the United States, Italy and Spain covered acute and convalescent phases. From T cells, B-cell-depleted T cells, or PBMCs came the material, which was cDNA or gDNA.

Method: immunoSEQ multiplex PCR; TCRdb's copy keeps in-frame clones and lacks some. The sample consists of approximately 480,000 clones, 89% of them appearing once. The germline V gene has CDR1 DFQATT and CDR2 SNEGSKA (reference sequence). The CDR3 sequence is 17 residues long. Germline trimming cut 3 bases from V and 2 bases from J; bases unmatched to any gene: 10. The chain combines TRBV20-1 with TRBJ2-2, with TRBD2 identical over 9 bases. Material for sequencing was peripheral blood. The source is a man aged 18-30 years with COVID-19, enrolled during active disease. CDR3 bases: TGCAGTGCTAGTCAATTAGCGGGGGCAATAAACACCGGGGAGCTGTTTTTT. Amino acid sequence: CSASQLAGAINTGELFF.